The 13 T cell receptor beta chains below were found in one sample sequenced in a study of blood T cell repertoires in COVID-19. This table comes from immunoSEQ multiplex PCR, and its TCRdb copy is limited to in-frame clones, with some not included. The repertoire holds 120,000 or so clones, with 88% as singletons. The sequenced sample consisted of peripheral blood. The receptors here all came from a human donor in a cohort sampled during active COVID-19.

The chain combines TRBV5-6 with TRBJ2-7; 7 nucleotides agree with TRBD1. Germline V lookup: CDR1 SGHDT, CDR2 YYEEEE. The trim removed 4 bases at V and 4 bases at J, leaving 2 bases unmatched. This CDR3 is 12 amino acids long. The CDR3 nucleotides are TGTGCCAGCAGCCAGACAGGGTACGAGCAGTACTTC. As protein: CASSQTGYEQYF.

The chain employs TRBV21-1 and TRBJ2-7; the table's D gene call, TRBD2, was not cross checked with the DNA. TRBV21-1 is shown as a pseudogene. The length of the CDR3 is 16 residues. In DNA form, the CDR3 reads TGTGCCAGCAGCAAAGTGGGCAGGGCGGGGTCCTACGAGCAGTACTTC. This encodes CASSKVGRAGSYEQYF.

The chain joins TRBV7-9 to TRBJ1-5; D remains ambiguous. The germline CDR1 and CDR2 sequences are SEHNR and FQNEAQ (reference sequence). Trimming pared 2 bases from V and 0 bases from J, leaving 11 bases between. The CDR3 consists of 16 residues. The CDR3 is CASSLSVVGSNQPQHF. CDR3 sequence (DNA): TGTGCCAGCAGCTTATCGGTGGTCGGTAGCAATCAGCCCCAGCATTTT.

This rearrangement joins TRBV6-1 to TRBJ1-6; no clear D. The germline CDR1 and CDR2 sequences are MNHNS and SASEGT. V lost 4 bases and J lost 9, with 19 bases in between. CDR3 length: 16 residues. The CDR3 nucleotides read TGTGCCAGCAGTGCGTTGGCCAGGAAAGGTGTTTCACCCCTCCACTTT. Protein: CASSALARKGVSPLHF.

This chain uses TRBV2 with TRBJ2-5, with D perhaps TRBD1 (5 bases). This CDR3 has 14 amino acids. Germline V gene data show CDR1 as SNHLY and CDR2 as FYNNEI. V dropped 3 bases and J dropped 5 bases, with 13 bases sitting between them. Here the CDR3 reads CASSEQGSSETQYF. The CDR3, as DNA: TGTGCCAGCAGTGAGCAGGGATCGAGTGAGACCCAGTACTTC. The whole variable domain, remainder taken from reference TRBV2 and TRBJ2-5, is EPEVTQTPSHQVTQMGQEVILRCVPISNHLYFYWYRQILGQKVEFLVSFYNNEISEKSEIFDDQFSVERPDGSNFTLKIRSTKLEDSAMYFCASSEQGSSETQYFGPGTRLLVL.

The rearrangement uses TRBV5-4 and TRBJ2-3; 12 bases are shared with TRBD2. This CDR3 region has 17 residues. Germline-derived CDR1 and CDR2 are SGHNT and YYREEE (reference sequence). After removal of 0 bases from V and 2 bases from J, the junction contained 4 bases not matched to a gene. The CDR3 DNA is TGTGCCAGCAGCTTGGCTAGCGGGAGGGCGAACACAGATACGCAGTATTTT. Its protein product is CASSLASGRANTDTQYF.

The chain employs TRBV2 and TRBJ2-6; the D gene is possibly TRBD1 (5 bases). From germline, CDR1 is SNHLY and CDR2 FYNNEI. Trimming pared 6 bases from V and 0 bases from J, leaving 12 bases between. There are 16 residues in the CDR3. The CDR3 here is CASSEPGFSGANVLTF. The CDR3, as DNA: TGTGCCAGCAGCGAACCAGGGTTCTCTGGGGCCAACGTCCTGACTTTC.

This chain joins TRBV12-3 or TRBV12-4 and TRBJ1-5; D is possibly TRBD1 (5 bases). The V gene lost 5 bases and the J gene lost 6 bases, with 11 bases spanning the gap. The CDR3 is 13 amino acids. CDR3 coding DNA: TGTGCCAGCAGTCAAGGAGGGGTTCAGCCCCAGCATTTT. Protein sequence: CASSQGGVQPQHF.

This chain connects TRBV5-4 to TRBJ2-3, with 9 bases lining up with TRBD2. From germline, CDR1 is SGHNT and CDR2 YYREEE (reference sequence). J lost 0 bases, V lost 3 bases, and 2 bases had no gene match. The CDR3 spans 15 residues. The CDR3 nucleotides are TGTGCCAGCAGCTCTGGACTAGCGAGCACAGATACGCAGTATTTT. Protein product: CASSSGLASTDTQYF.

The V gene is TRBV6-4, the J gene TRBJ2-7; 7 bases are shared with TRBD1. Unmatched junction bases numbered 8, after V lost 3 bases and J lost 0 bases. This CDR3 comprises 16 residues. Per the germline V gene, CDR1 is MRHNA and CDR2 is SNTAGT. The CDR3 sequence is CASSDNRGDPSYEQYF. Here the CDR3 DNA reads TGTGCCAGCAGTGATAACAGGGGAGATCCCTCCTACGAGCAGTACTTC.

Points on this clone: Germline and junction disagree at one end, which may indicate a read error. The chain is built from TRBV5-1 and TRBJ2-2; D perhaps matches TRBD1 (5 bases). Germline CDR1 SGHRS, CDR2 YFSETQ. The CDR3 consists of 16 residues. CDR3 protein: CASSFDPSGNPGELFF. Here the CDR3 DNA reads TGCGCCAGCAGCTTTGACCCCTCAGGGAACCCCGGGGAGCTGTTTTTT.

V is TRBV27 and J is TRBJ2-1, with D maybe TRBD2 (6 bases). Trimming stripped 5 bases from V and 6 bases from J, with 20 bases between. From germline, CDR1 is MNHEY and CDR2 SMNVEV (reference sequence). The CDR3 runs to 16 residues. CDR3 nucleotides: TGTGCCAGCAGTCCGTTACTCCGGGACTTCTTCAATGAGCAGTTCTTC. Protein: CASSPLLRDFFNEQFF.

The chain joins TRBV2 to TRBJ1-1; possibly TRBD1 for D (6 bases). Germline loops: CDR1 SNHLY, CDR2 FYNNEI. CDR3 length: 15 residues. V dropped 6 bases and J dropped 0 bases, with 14 bases sitting between them. CDR3 coding DNA: TGTGCCAGCAGGGCCGGGACATTGATGAACACTGAAGCTTTCTTT. It encodes CASRAGTLMNTEAFF. The complete variable domain, with remaining parts taken from reference TRBV2 and TRBJ1-1, reads EPEVTQTPSHQVTQMGQEVILRCVPISNHLYFYWYRQILGQKVEFLVSFYNNEISEKSEIFDDQFSVERPDGSNFTLKIRSTKLEDSAMYFCASRAGTLMNTEAFFGQGTRLTVV.